Sequencing of this T cell receptor beta chain was carried out in a study of blood T cell repertoires in COVID-19. Across the study: The cDNA or gDNA used as material had been derived from T cells, B-cell-depleted T cells, or PBMCs.

Libraries were prepared by immunoSEQ multiplex PCR; TCRdb keeps only in-frame clonotypes and omits some of them. In the table there are fewer than 80,000 clones, roughly nine tenths of which are singletons. The CDR3 extends over 17 amino acids. This chain joins TRBV21-1 and TRBJ1-6. TRBV21-1 is described as a pseudogene. The clonotype was recovered from a human donor in a cohort sampled during active COVID-19. Sequencing used peripheral blood. In nucleotides, the CDR3 is TGTGCCAGCAGCGCTCGAGGGGAGGGAATCCTTAATTCACCCCTCCACTTT. Protein sequence: CASSARGEGILNSPLHF.